The 16 T cell receptor beta chains below were found in one sample sequenced in a study of human T cells and chemical hapten exposure. TCRdb redid the calling of the RACE reads with MiXCR, one entry per CDR3 protein. This sample carries tens of thousands of distinct CDR3 sequences, approximately 9.9% of them seen once, and the ten largest clones take 9.6%. Time point: pre-sensitization, week 0. The treatment here: therapeutic diphenylcyclopropenone sensitization with weekly scalp DPC. The material sequenced was whole blood, taken in connection with sensitization to the hapten diphenylcyclopropenone (DPC). The receptors originated from a man aged 40-55 years with alopecia areata. Some clones in this sample may be carry-over from other donors' samples.

In this sample, this clonotype turned up many times. The chain joins TRBV6-2 or TRBV6-3 to TRBJ2-1; no clear D. Germline CDR1 and CDR2: MNHEY and SVGEGT. V dropped 5 bases and J dropped 0 bases, with 8 bases sitting between them. The CDR3 runs 14 residues. This CDR3 is CASSAVSSYNEQFF. The CDR3 bases are TGTGCCAGCAGTGCGGTGAGCTCCTACAATGAGCAGTTCTTC.

This clonotype was recorded many times. The chain uses TRBV6-4 and TRBJ1-5, with 7 positions matching TRBD1. Germline CDR1 MRHNA, CDR2 SNTAGT. J gave up 7 bases and V 2 bases, and 8 bases lay outside the gene matches. The CDR3 has 15 residues. The CDR3 DNA sequence: TGTGCCAGCAGTGACCGAGGGACAGCTCAACAGCCCCAGCATTTT. Protein: CASSDRGTAQQPQHF.

This clonotype was observed many times. V gene TRBV5-5 combines with J gene TRBJ2-7; D not resolved. The CDR3 is made up of 14 amino acids. Germline lookup yields CDR1 SGHKS and CDR2 YYEKEE (reference sequence). V lost 0 bases to trimming and J lost 0 bases, with 7 bases between them. This CDR3 is CASSLVGRSYEQYF. DNA for the CDR3: TGTGCCAGCAGCTTGGTGGGTCGCTCCTACGAGCAGTACTTC.

This clonotype showed up many times. The chain links TRBV28 to TRBJ2-1; TRBD1 is a possible D gene (6 bases). The ends were cut back, 3 bases at V and 12 bases at J, with 18 bases in the middle. This CDR3 is 14 amino acids long. Germline CDR1 reads MDHEN; CDR2 reads SYDVKM. The CDR3 protein is CASSLFSGALGQFF. CDR3 sequence (DNA): TGTGCCAGCAGTTTGTTCTCAGGGGCCCTGGGGCAGTTCTTC.

The J gene is TRBJ1-1, the V gene TRBV11-2; no clear D. The CDR3 spans 13 residues. Germline V gene lookup returns CDR1 SGHAT and CDR2 FQNNGV. With 3 bases removed from V and 0 bases from J, the gap between germline ends came to 5 bases. CDR3 residues: CASSFRMNTEAFF. CDR3 nucleotides: TGTGCCAGCAGCTTTAGGATGAACACTGAAGCTTTCTTT.

This rearrangement joins TRBV20-1 to TRBJ1-2; 7 nucleotides agree with TRBD1. Germline loops: CDR1 DFQATT, CDR2 SNEGSKA (reference sequence). J lost 6 bases, V lost 3 bases, and 13 bases had no gene match. The CDR3 length is 15 residues. The CDR3 coding sequence is TGCAGTGCTAGGGCTCCGGGTAGGGGGCAAGATGGCTACACCTTC. Protein product: CSARAPGRGQDGYTF.

This chain links TRBV19 with TRBJ2-2; 12 bases match TRBD2. The CDR3 extends over 15 amino acids. Germline CDR1 LNHDA, CDR2 SQIVND (reference sequence). V shed 5 bases and J 6 bases; nucleotides not matched to a gene: 4. For the CDR3, the DNA is TGTGCCAGTAGTTTGACTAGCGGGAGATCCGGGGAGCTGTTTTTT. Translating gives CASSLTSGRSGELFF.

In this sample, this clonotype turned up a few times. This chain links TRBV28 with TRBJ2-1; 9 nucleotides line up with TRBD2. V shed 9 bases and J 5 bases; nucleotides not matched to a gene: 8. This CDR3 is 14 amino acids long. The germline V gene has CDR1 MDHEN and CDR2 SYDVKM. CDR3 DNA: TGTGCCAGGACAGCGGGAGGTATTAACAATGAGCAGTTCTTC. This codes for CARTAGGINNEQFF. The full variable domain, in which reference TRBV28 and TRBJ2-1 provide the parts outside the CDR3, is DVKVTQSSRYLVKRTGEKVFLECVQDMDHENMFWYRQDPGLGLRLIYFSYDVKMKEKGDIPEGYSVSREKKERFSLILESASTNQTSMYLCARTAGGINNEQFFGPGTRLTVL.

This clonotype came up a few times. V gene TRBV4-1 combines with J gene TRBJ2-5; D possibly corresponds to TRBD2 (7 bases). Germline V lookup: CDR1 MGHRA, CDR2 YSYEKL. This CDR3 has 16 amino acids. The ends were cut back, 0 bases at V and 5 bases at J, with 16 bases in the middle. In DNA, the CDR3 is TGCGCCAGCAGCCAAGATCGCGCGGGGGCCCGGGAGACCCAGTACTTC. Residues: CASSQDRAGARETQYF.

In its sample, this clonotype ranks as medium-sized. The rearrangement links TRBV28 to TRBJ1-2, with D perhaps matching TRBD1 (6 bases). CDR1 and CDR2 (germline): MDHEN, SYDVKM. The CDR3 sequence is 10 residues long. Trimming took 11 bases from V and 8 from J, leaving 12 bases between them. CDR3 protein: CARWDTGYTF. CDR3 sequence (DNA): TGTGCCCGTTGGGACACAGGCTACACCTTC.

This rearrangement joins TRBV7-3 to TRBJ2-2; unclear D gene. With 5 bases removed from V and 1 base from J, the gap between germline ends came to 8 bases. The CDR3 covers 14 residues. Germline-derived CDR1 and CDR2 are SGHTA and FQGTGA. The CDR3 nucleotides are TGTGCCAGCAGCGGAAGAGGGAACACCGGGGAGCTGTTTTTT. As protein: CASSGRGNTGELFF.

This clonotype has ten or more counts. The genes are TRBV9 and TRBJ2-7; possibly TRBD1 or TRBD2 for D (5 bases each). The CDR3 sequence is 14 residues long. With 2 bases removed from V and 6 bases from J, the gap between germline ends came to 15 bases. Germline values: CDR1 SGDLS, CDR2 YYNGEE. The CDR3 spells CASSVRPGAGEQYF. The CDR3 region has the DNA TGTGCCAGCAGCGTCCGGCCCGGGGCGGGCGAGCAGTACTTC.

This clonotype was observed a few times. The chain combines TRBV6-6 with TRBJ2-2, with a possible D match to TRBD2 (5 bases). V was cut by 5 bases and J by 0 bases, with 10 bases left in between. This CDR3 has 15 amino acids. CDR1 MNHNY and CDR2 SVGAGI come from the germline V gene (reference sequence). CDR3 in amino acids: CASSRADANTGELFF. In DNA, the CDR3 is TGTGCCAGCAGTAGAGCGGACGCGAACACCGGGGAGCTGTTTTTT.

This clonotype was counted between two and nine times. The genes are TRBV5-1 and TRBJ2-2; weak D call: TRBD2 (5 bases). In germline, CDR1 is SGHRS, CDR2 YFSETQ. The CDR3 is made up of 13 amino acids. The ends were cut back, 2 bases at V and 6 bases at J, with 8 bases in the middle. CDR3 region: CASSFEGAGELFF. CDR3 DNA: TGCGCCAGCAGCTTCGAGGGTGCCGGGGAGCTGTTTTTT.

This clonotype was observed many times. The chain employs TRBV5-1 and TRBJ2-2, with 7 bases aligning to TRBD2. J gave up 4 bases and V 0 bases, and 6 bases lay outside the gene matches. Germline V CDR1 and CDR2: SGHRS, YFSETQ. CDR3 length: 16 residues. In DNA, the CDR3 is TGCGCCAGCAGCTTGGTGGCGGGAGAGGGCACCGGGGAGCTGTTTTTT. Protein: CASSLVAGEGTGELFF.

V gene TRBV10-2 combines with J gene TRBJ2-3; possible D gene TRBD2, 5 bases. From germline, CDR1 is WSHSY and CDR2 SAAADI. The CDR3 has 13 residues. V lost 5 bases, J lost 10 bases, and 16 bases lay in between. The CDR3 bases are TGCGCCAGCAGTAGAAACGGGAACGAGGCGCAGTATTTT. Its translation is CASSRNGNEAQYF.